This T cell receptor beta chain emerged from a study of cytomegalovirus exposure and HLA in healthy donors. Study findings and constraints: By HLA locus, TCR association rates varied in a later analysis, with DRB1 showing the most and HLA-C the fewest. More than 150 TCR beta chains were listed as cytomegalovirus-associated.

Regarding this clone: Its target is not known.

The PCR was carried out with 60 Vbeta primers and 13 Jbeta primers. Only in-frame clones appear in the TCRdb table, and some are missing; sequencing was by immunoSEQ multiplex PCR. The specimen's table records around 140,000 clones. These donors, healthy bone marrow donors, were studied. V was trimmed by 4 bases and J by 7 bases, leaving 14 bases between them. The V gene's germline CDR1 is SGHRS and CDR2 YFSETQ. This CDR3 contains 13 residues. This TCR came from a woman aged 45-59 years in good health and CMV-seronegative. The sequenced sample was PBMCs. This chain links TRBV5-1 with TRBJ1-1, with no clear D. The DNA of the CDR3 is TGCGCCAGCAGCCTTACAGACCAAAGTGAAGCTTTCTTT. Its translation: CASSLTDQSEAFF.